The 10 T cell receptor beta chains presented below share a single source sample, sequenced in a study of T-cell reconstitution after alpha-beta-depleted transplantation in children. The TCRbeta library was prepared with unique molecular identifiers. MiXCR was run by TCRdb on the PCR reads, yielding one entry per CDR3 protein. The sample records some 500,000 distinct CDR3 sequences, around 19% being singletons. The sequenced sample was PBMCs from the stem cell graft donor, obtained from the stem cell graft. The receptor source for this set is a human donor who donated a stem cell graft to a child with acute lymphoblastic leukemia.

This rearrangement joins TRBV6-2 or TRBV6-3 to TRBJ2-7, with 10 bases matching TRBD2. Germline-derived CDR1 and CDR2 are MNHEY and SVGEGT. CDR3 length: 14 residues. Unmatched junction bases numbered 13, after V lost 5 bases and J lost 12 bases. CDR3 nucleotide sequence: TGTGCCAGCAGTCTCCTAGCGGGAGCGCCCGCTCTGTACTTC. This encodes CASSLLAGAPALYF.

V is TRBV29-1 and J is TRBJ1-4; no reliable D call. This CDR3 spans 13 amino acids. Germline V lookup: CDR1 SQVTM, CDR2 ANQGSEA. V was shortened by 4 bases and J by 5 bases, with 11 bases between the two germline ends. The CDR3 DNA follows: TGCAGCGTTGGGTTTCGGGGAAATGAAAAACTGTTTTTT. Translated, it gives CSVGFRGNEKLFF.

This chain joins TRBV4-1 and TRBJ1-5; the match to TRBD1 covers 7 bases. V lost 3 bases to trimming and J lost 3 bases; unmatched junction nucleotides: 2. The germline CDR1 and CDR2 sequences are MGHRA and YSYEKL. This CDR3 contains 14 residues. This chain's CDR3 is CASSHRGNNQPQHF. The CDR3 DNA reads as TGCGCCAGCAGCCACAGGGGGAACAATCAGCCCCAGCATTTT.

This CDR3 reads CASRAGTGDRGNQPQHF. The DNA of the CDR3 is TGTGCCAGCAGGGCCGGGACAGGGGACCGGGGCAATCAGCCCCAGCATTTT. V usage is TRBV6-5 and J usage is TRBJ1-5; 10 positions match TRBD1. V trimming: 6 bases; J trimming: 2 bases; junction bases outside the gene matches: 10. Germline V gene sequence: CDR1 MNHEY, CDR2 SVGAGI. The CDR3 covers 17 residues.

This clonotype was found a few times. The chain uses TRBV6-5 and TRBJ1-2, with 8 bases aligning to TRBD1. This CDR3 contains 14 residues. V shed 4 bases, J shed 8 bases, and the junction held 9 bases outside the gene matches. Germline lookup yields CDR1 MNHEY and CDR2 SVGAGI. The CDR3 is CASSFAGQGGGYTF. CDR3 bases: TGTGCCAGCAGTTTCGCCGGACAGGGAGGGGGCTACACCTTC.

This clonotype was detected a few times. CDR3 in DNA: TGTGCCAGCAGCGTAGTCGCAACGGACAGGCTTTTATACAATGAGCAGTTCTTC. Protein sequence: CASSVVATDRLLYNEQFF. V gene TRBV9 combines with J gene TRBJ2-1; 7 nucleotides match TRBD1. There are 18 residues in the CDR3. Germline-derived CDR1 and CDR2 are SGDLS and YYNGEE. V was clipped by 0 bases and J by 4 bases; unmatched bases: 13.

This clonotype was counted between two and nine times. The genes are TRBV12-3 or TRBV12-4 and TRBJ1-2; D uncertain. This CDR3 has 14 amino acids. The V end was cut by 1 base, the J end by 4 bases, with 10 bases between. CDR3 coding DNA: TGTGCCAGCAGTTTAGTATCCCGCGGCTATGGCTACACCTTC. This sequence encodes CASSLVSRGYGYTF.

This clonotype was seen a handful of times. The gene calls are TRBV4-1 and TRBJ2-7; weak D call: TRBD1 (5 bases). V lost 1 base and J lost 2, with 18 bases in between. Germline loops: CDR1 MGHRA, CDR2 YSYEKL. This CDR3 has 17 amino acids. For the CDR3, the DNA is TGCGCCAGCAGCCAAGCAAGGGGTCTTAAAAAGGCCTACGAGCAGTACTTC. It translates to CASSQARGLKKAYEQYF.

The chain uses TRBV20-1 and TRBJ2-4, with D perhaps being TRBD1 or TRBD2 (5 bases each). Germline-derived CDR1 and CDR2 are DFQATT and SNEGSKA (reference sequence). The CDR3 contains 14 residues. V was cut by 5 bases and J by 1 base, with 12 bases left in between. In DNA form, the CDR3 reads TGCAGTGCTGAGGGGCGCAAGGCCAAAAACATTCAGTACTTC. This sequence encodes CSAEGRKAKNIQYF.

This clonotype showed up just a few times. J is TRBJ2-3 and V is TRBV14, with TRBD1 matching 10 bases. There are 19 residues in the CDR3. Germline-derived CDR1 and CDR2 are SGHDN and FVKESK. V dropped 0 bases and J dropped 2; count of bases not matched to a gene: 11. DNA of the CDR3: TGTGCCAGCAGCCAAGATTTTCACGCGGGACAGGGGTCCACAGATACGCAGTATTTT. Protein sequence: CASSQDFHAGQGSTDTQYF.